A single sample is the source of the 31 T cell receptor beta chains below, sequenced in a study of T cell clones after liver transplantation. Sequencing was performed with immunoSEQ multiplex PCR; in TCRdb, only in-frame clones are kept and a portion is missing. The sample includes 50,000 to 70,000 clones, approximately 70% of them seen just once. This sample comprised CD4+ T cells from blood, obtained at the approximately 16-month timepoint. These receptors originate from a human patient who received a liver transplant. Some T cells may possibly be graft donor cells.

This clone was observed a handful of times. The gene calls are TRBV30 and TRBJ2-2; D is unresolved. Germline CDR1 and CDR2: GTSNPN and SVGIG (reference sequence). This CDR3 has 17 amino acids. V lost 0 bases and J lost 0, with 14 bases in between. CDR3 loop: CAWSVQPGGANTGELFF. As DNA, the CDR3 is TGTGCCTGGAGTGTACAGCCAGGTGGGGCGAACACCGGGGAGCTGTTTTTT.

The chain has TRBV13 and TRBJ2-1, with D possibly TRBD2 on 5 matching bases. V dropped 6 bases and J dropped 3 bases, with 15 bases sitting between them. Germline V gene sequence: CDR1 PRHDT, CDR2 FYEKMQ (reference sequence). The CDR3 covers 15 residues. CDR3 residues: CASRNRWESYNEQFF. The CDR3 DNA reads TGTGCCAGCAGAAACCGGTGGGAGAGCTACAATGAGCAGTTCTTC. Complete variable domain (other parts from reference TRBV13 and TRBJ2-1): AAGVIQSPRHLIKEKRETATLKCYPIPRHDTVYWYQQGPGQDPQFLISFYEKMQSDKGSIPDRFSAQQFSDYHSELNMSSLELGDSALYFCASRNRWESYNEQFFGPGTRLTVL.

The chain couples TRBV9 to TRBJ2-5; the D is unclear. There are 13 residues in the CDR3. V was pared by 3 bases and J by 5 bases, with 11 bases between. Germline values: CDR1 SGDLS, CDR2 YYNGEE. CDR3 DNA: TGTGCCAGCAGCGCACTCCCCGGGGAGACCCAGTACTTC. Translating it yields CASSALPGETQYF.

The genes are TRBV27 and TRBJ1-1, with 10 positions matching TRBD1. The CDR3 consists of 15 residues. V dropped 3 bases and J dropped 9; count of bases not matched to a gene: 10. Looked up from germline, CDR1 is MNHEY and CDR2 is SMNVEV (reference sequence). CDR3 DNA sequence: TGTGCCAGCAGTTTTGTGTGGGGACAGGGGAAAAAAGCTTTCTTT. Translation gives CASSFVWGQGKKAFF.

This clone was recorded a few times. This chain joins TRBV15 and TRBJ1-6; 7 bases align to TRBD1. The CDR3 loop spans 14 amino acids. Germline trimming cut 1 base from V and 8 bases from J; bases unmatched to any gene: 2. Germline V gives CDR1 LNHNV, CDR2 YYDKDF (reference sequence). The CDR3 nucleotides are TGTGCCACCAGCAGAGGGGACAGTTATTCACCCCTCCACTTT. Protein: CATSRGDSYSPLHF.

The chain combines TRBV7-9 with TRBJ2-2; D is tentatively TRBD1 or TRBD2 (6 bases each). The V end was cut by 5 bases, the J end by 7 bases, with 14 bases between. Germline CDR1 and CDR2: SEHNR and FQNEAQ (reference sequence). This CDR3 has 14 amino acids. The CDR3 is CASSRRGGGGELFF. CDR3 coding DNA: TGTGCCAGCAGCCGCAGAGGAGGGGGCGGGGAGCTGTTTTTT. Complete variable domain (other parts from reference TRBV7-9 and TRBJ2-2): DTGVSQNPRHKITKRGQNVTFRCDPISEHNRLYWYRQTLGQGPEFLTYFQNEAQLEKSRLLSDRFSAERPKGSFSTLEIQRTEQGDSAMYLCASSRRGGGGELFFGEGSRLTVL.

This rearrangement joins TRBV10-3 to TRBJ2-2, with 9 nucleotides matching TRBD1. This CDR3 contains 14 residues. Germline CDR1 is ENHRY and CDR2 is SYGVKD. V shed 4 bases and J 5 bases; nucleotides not matched to a gene: 2. CDR3 amino acids: CAISVGQGTGELFF. The CDR3, as DNA: TGTGCCATCAGTGTTGGACAGGGGACCGGGGAGCTGTTTTTT.

V gene TRBV28 combines with J gene TRBJ2-3; 11 bases align to TRBD2. Germline lookup yields CDR1 MDHEN and CDR2 SYDVKM. J lost 0 bases, V lost 7 bases, and 6 bases had no gene match. This CDR3 spans 16 amino acids. CDR3 sequence (DNA): TGTGCCAGCAAGACTAGCGGGGCCGCTAGCACAGATACGCAGTATTTT. It encodes CASKTSGAASTDTQYF.

J is TRBJ2-1 and V is TRBV5-1; no firm D call. The V and J ends lost 1 base and 4 bases respectively, with 6 bases between them. This CDR3 is 13 amino acids long. The germline V gene encodes CDR1 SGHRS and CDR2 YFSETQ. The CDR3 region is CASSLSAYNEQFF. CDR3 in DNA: TGCGCCAGCAGCTTGTCCGCTTACAATGAGCAGTTCTTC. Supplemented by reference TRBV5-1 and TRBJ2-1, the full variable domain reads KAGVTQTPRYLIKTRGQQVTLSCSPISGHRSVSWYQQTPGQGLQFLFEYFSETQRNKGNFPGRFSGRQFSNSRSEMNVSTLELGDSALYLCASSLSAYNEQFFGPGTRLTVL.

The rearrangement uses TRBV28 and TRBJ2-7; 9 bases agree with TRBD2. Losses at the gene ends were 5 bases for V and 6 bases for J; bases not matched to a gene: 8. This CDR3 has 14 amino acids. Per the germline V gene, CDR1 is MDHEN and CDR2 is SYDVKM. The CDR3 here is CASSKAGGLAEQYF. Here the CDR3 DNA reads TGTGCCAGCAGTAAAGCGGGGGGCCTCGCCGAGCAGTACTTC.

The chain carries TRBV30 and TRBJ1-6, with a possible D match to TRBD1 (6 bases). There are 14 residues in the CDR3. CDR1 is GTSNPN, CDR2 SVGIG, per germline (reference sequence). V was trimmed by 2 bases and J by 7 bases, leaving 12 bases between them. CDR3 in DNA: TGTGCCTGGAGTTTGGGGGCATGGAATTCACCCCTCCACTTT. Its translation: CAWSLGAWNSPLHF.

This chain links TRBV19 with TRBJ1-1, with unresolved D. In germline, CDR1 is LNHDA, CDR2 SQIVND (reference sequence). V lost 7 bases and J lost 1, with 13 bases in between. The CDR3 spans 14 residues. In DNA form, the CDR3 reads TGTGCCAGTATTTCATCCCTGGGGAACACTGAAGCTTTCTTT. Its translation: CASISSLGNTEAFF.

This chain uses TRBV19 with TRBJ2-1; tentatively, D is TRBD2 (6 bases). Per germline, CDR1 LNHDA and CDR2 SQIVND (reference sequence). The CDR3 spans 16 residues. The germline V and J ends were trimmed by 8 bases and 4 bases, with 21 bases remaining between them. The CDR3: CASAEGGGPGYNEQFF. The DNA for the CDR3 is TGTGCCAGTGCCGAGGGTGGAGGGCCTGGGTACAATGAGCAGTTCTTC.

The rearrangement joins TRBV9 to TRBJ1-2, with D possibly TRBD1 on 6 matching bases. V shed 2 bases and J shed 4 bases, with 15 bases lying between them. The CDR3 spans 15 residues. CDR1 is SGDLS, CDR2 YYNGEE, per germline. CDR3 residues: CASSVAWGGLYGYTF. DNA for the CDR3: TGTGCCAGCAGCGTCGCCTGGGGGGGGCTCTATGGCTACACCTTC.

Of note for this clone: At one of its ends the junction is not consistent with the germline gene, which may arise from a read error. The chain recombines TRBV7-7 with TRBJ2-5; 7 positions match TRBD2. CDR1 SSHAT and CDR2 FNYEAQ come from the germline V gene (reference sequence). The CDR3 has 15 residues. CDR3 nucleotide sequence: TGTGCTAGCAGCTTATGGGTAGGGGAGGGAGAGACCCAGTACTTC. This gives the protein CASSLWVGEGETQYF.

The gene calls are TRBV7-8 and TRBJ1-1; 7 nucleotides match TRBD1. Trimming at V came to 5 bases and at J to 2 bases, leaving 8 bases not matched to a gene. The CDR3 is made up of 15 amino acids. Germline values: CDR1 SGHVS, CDR2 FQNEAQ. The CDR3 coding sequence is TGTGCCAGCAGCCCCGAGGGACAGAGAAACACTGAAGCTTTCTTT. Translated, it gives CASSPEGQRNTEAFF.

This chain uses TRBV6-5 with TRBJ1-6, with D possibly being TRBD1 (6 bases). The V gene lost 2 bases and the J gene lost 8 bases, with 10 bases spanning the gap. CDR3 length: 14 amino acids. Germline CDR1 reads MNHEY; CDR2 reads SVGAGI. For the CDR3, the DNA is TGTGCCAGCAGTTACCGGGCAGGGGATTCACCCCTCCACTTT. Its translation is CASSYRAGDSPLHF.

This clone was detected only a few times. V is TRBV28 and J is TRBJ1-6, with a weak D call TRBD1 (6 bases). Germline values: CDR1 MDHEN, CDR2 SYDVKM. The V gene lost 10 bases and the J gene lost 2 bases, with 12 bases spanning the gap. This CDR3 is 14 amino acids long. In DNA, the CDR3 is TGTGCCACCTGGGGGGACACCTATAATTCACCCCTCCACTTT. Protein sequence: CATWGDTYNSPLHF.

The chain has TRBV11-2 and TRBJ2-1; TRBD2 agrees at 16 bases. The CDR3 covers 16 residues. Trimming cost V 4 bases and J 7 bases; bases outside gene matches: 4. CDR1 and CDR2 (germline): SGHAT, FQNNGV. CDR3 region: CASSSGLAGGGNEQFF. The CDR3 DNA follows: TGTGCCAGCAGCTCGGGACTAGCGGGAGGGGGAAATGAGCAGTTCTTC.

The J gene is TRBJ2-7, the V gene TRBV28, with D perhaps TRBD2 (5 bases). The CDR3 loop spans 14 amino acids. Per germline, CDR1 MDHEN and CDR2 SYDVKM. Between the trimmed V and J ends, which lost 6 bases and 0 bases, there was a span of 12 bases. The DNA of the CDR3 is TGTGCCAGCAGCCTCGGACTTATCTCCTACGAGCAGTACGTC. Protein product: CASSLGLISYEQYV.

The chain uses TRBV19 and TRBJ2-5; D is uncertain. Germline V gene data show CDR1 as LNHDA and CDR2 as SQIVND (reference sequence). This CDR3 contains 15 residues. V lost 3 bases to trimming and J lost 4 bases, with 15 bases between them. The CDR3 DNA sequence: TGTGCCAGTAGTATTGAGTGGGCAGGACGAGAGACCCAGTACTTC. Its translation is CASSIEWAGRETQYF.

CDR3 DNA sequence: TGTGCCAGCAGCTGGAGAACTGAAGCTTTCTTT. Protein product: CASSWRTEAFF. V is TRBV5-8 and J is TRBJ1-1; D call uncertain. The length of the CDR3 is 11 residues. Germline CDR1 SGHTS, CDR2 YDEGEE. V was trimmed by 3 bases and J by 5 bases, leaving 5 bases between them.

V gene TRBV19 combines with J gene TRBJ1-5; 8 bases map to TRBD1. The CDR3 covers 17 residues. With 7 bases clipped from V and 4 bases from J, the junction kept 15 bases outside the gene matches. The germline gives CDR1 LNHDA, CDR2 SQIVND (reference sequence). DNA of the CDR3: TGTGCCAGTACTCAGCTACAAGGGACAGGTTCAAATCAGCCCCAGCATTTT. This translates into CASTQLQGTGSNQPQHF.

The genes are TRBV2 and TRBJ2-3; tentatively, D is TRBD2 (5 bases). This CDR3 is 15 amino acids long. Germline V gene sequence: CDR1 SNHLY, CDR2 FYNNEI. V lost 1 base, J lost 3 bases, and 11 bases lay in between. The CDR3 coding sequence is TGTGCCAGCAGTGAAGGGACTTCAATTACAGATACGCAGTATTTT. Translating gives CASSEGTSITDTQYF.

The chain has TRBV6-1 and TRBJ1-6; D is undetermined. The V gene's germline CDR1 is MNHNS and CDR2 SASEGT. Trimming stripped 2 bases from V and 6 bases from J, with 11 bases between. The CDR3 has 15 residues. The CDR3: CASSEWGIGNSPLHF. For the CDR3, the DNA is TGTGCCAGCAGTGAATGGGGAATTGGTAATTCACCCCTCCACTTT.

The chain links TRBV30 to TRBJ2-1; D gene uncertain. Germline V gives CDR1 GTSNPN, CDR2 SVGIG (reference sequence). This CDR3 has 11 residues. The germline V and J ends were trimmed by 1 base and 4 bases, with 2 bases remaining between them. For the CDR3, the DNA is TGTGCCTGGAGTGCGTACAATGAGCAGTTCTTC. The encoded protein is CAWSAYNEQFF.

V is TRBV5-1 and J is TRBJ2-3; TRBD2 matches at 8 bases. CDR1 is SGHRS, CDR2 YFSETQ, per germline. The CDR3 has 15 residues. Trimming cost V 5 bases and J 6 bases; bases outside gene matches: 11. The CDR3, as DNA: TGCGCCAGCAGAGACTTGACTAGCGAGGGGGATACGCAGTATTTT. Protein product: CASRDLTSEGDTQYF. The whole variable domain, remainder taken from reference TRBV5-1 and TRBJ2-3, is KAGVTQTPRYLIKTRGQQVTLSCSPISGHRSVSWYQQTPGQGLQFLFEYFSETQRNKGNFPGRFSGRQFSNSRSEMNVSTLELGDSALYLCASRDLTSEGDTQYFGPGTRLTVL.

This sequence joins TRBV18 and TRBJ1-2; TRBD1 agrees at 8 bases. Germline V gene data show CDR1 as KGHSH and CDR2 as LQKENI. The length of the CDR3 is 15 residues. The junction had 8 bases not matched to a gene; V was cut back by 2 bases and J by 6 bases. CDR3 nucleotide sequence: TGTGCCAGCTCACCAGACCCGGACAGGGCGCATGGCTACACCTTC. Translated, it gives CASSPDPDRAHGYTF.

J is TRBJ1-2 and V is TRBV19; 7 nucleotides match TRBD1. The trim removed 4 bases at V and 5 bases at J, leaving 10 bases unmatched. Germline CDR1 reads LNHDA; CDR2 reads SQIVND (reference sequence). The CDR3 extends over 15 amino acids. CDR3 bases: TGTGCCAGTAGTACCTCCGGGACAGCTTTTTATGGCTACACCTTC. This encodes CASSTSGTAFYGYTF.

This rearrangement joins TRBV7-6 to TRBJ2-2, with D possibly matching TRBD2 (6 bases). The V and J ends lost 0 bases and 4 bases respectively, with 9 bases between them. CDR1 is SGHVS, CDR2 FNYEAQ, per germline. CDR3 size: 15 residues. CDR3 DNA sequence: TGTGCCAGCAGCTTAGCTCAGGGAGGCACCGGGGAGCTGTTTTTT. This codes for CASSLAQGGTGELFF.

The table lists this clone with many counts. V is TRBV6-4 and J is TRBJ1-6; 7 bases line up with TRBD1. Germline lookup yields CDR1 MRHNA and CDR2 SNTAGT. V shed 4 bases and J 9 bases; nucleotides not matched to a gene: 9. This CDR3 comprises 15 residues. CDR3 residues: CASSARSGGSSPLHF. As DNA, the CDR3 is TGTGCCAGCAGTGCCCGGTCAGGGGGTTCTTCACCCCTCCACTTT.